Sequencing of this T cell receptor beta chain was carried out in a study of blood T cell repertoires in COVID-19. On the study more broadly: Samples representing acute and convalescent COVID-19 were sourced from the United States, Italy and Spain. In each case, the material was cDNA or gDNA derived from T cells, B-cell-depleted T cells, or PBMCs.

This clone was counted only a few times. The CDR3 totals 16 residues. J was trimmed by 4 bases and V by 5 bases; bases with no gene match: 13. The germline V gene encodes CDR1 SEHNR and CDR2 FQNEAQ (reference sequence). Authors' processing steps: Reference gene primer amplification in the assay estimated nucleated cell counts. Assay: immunoSEQ multiplex PCR; the TCRdb copy retains only in-frame clones and omits some. That table gives V, J and clone size, and the DNA gave D and trimming. This sample has about 160,000 clones, with 80% to 90% found just once. The sequence was collected from a woman in her 70s with acute or convalescent COVID-19. The chain recombines TRBV7-9 with TRBJ1-2, with TRBD1 matching over 7 bases. Input material: peripheral blood. This CDR3 is CASSARDRDHFYGYTF. In DNA form, the CDR3 reads TGTGCCAGCAGCGCCAGAGACAGGGATCATTTCTATGGCTACACCTTC.